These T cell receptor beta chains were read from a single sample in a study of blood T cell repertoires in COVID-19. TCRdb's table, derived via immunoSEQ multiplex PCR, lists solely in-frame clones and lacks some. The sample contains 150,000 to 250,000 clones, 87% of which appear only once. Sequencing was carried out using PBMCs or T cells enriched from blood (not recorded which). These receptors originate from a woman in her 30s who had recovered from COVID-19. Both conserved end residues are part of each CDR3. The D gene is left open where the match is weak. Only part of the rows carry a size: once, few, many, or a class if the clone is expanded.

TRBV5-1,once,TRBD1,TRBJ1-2,CASSPQGAGYGYTF,TGCGCCAGCAGCCCACAGGGGGCAGGCTATGGCTACACCTTC
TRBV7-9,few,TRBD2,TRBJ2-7,CASSLQLADSYEQYF,TGTGCCAGCAGCTTACAACTAGCGGACTCCTACGAGCAGTACTTC
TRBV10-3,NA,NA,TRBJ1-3,CAISGSVSGNTIYF,TGTGCCATCAGTGGATCGGTCTCTGGAAACACCATATATTTT
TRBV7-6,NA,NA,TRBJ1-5,CASSQGNNQPQHF,TGTGCCAGCAGCCAGGGGAATAATCAGCCCCAGCATTTT
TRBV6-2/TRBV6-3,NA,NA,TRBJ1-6,CASSPGVYNSPLHF,TGTGCCAGCAGTCCAGGGGTCTATAATTCACCCCTCCACTTT
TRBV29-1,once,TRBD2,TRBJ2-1,CSVESGRGFDEQFF,TGCAGCGTGGAAAGCGGGAGAGGTTTCGATGAGCAGTTCTTC
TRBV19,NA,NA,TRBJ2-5,CASSTTVGETQYF,TGTGCCAGTAGTACAACGGTCGGGGAGACCCAGTACTTC
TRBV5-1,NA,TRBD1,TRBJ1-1,CASSSGQGAEAFF,TGCGCCAGCAGCTCGGGACAGGGGGCTGAAGCTTTCTTT
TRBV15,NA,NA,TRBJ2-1,CATKLGGRFYNEQFF,TGTGCCACCAAGCTGGGGGGGCGATTCTACAATGAGCAGTTCTTC
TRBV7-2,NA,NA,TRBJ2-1,CASSLQGNEQFF,TGTGCCAGCAGCTTACAGGGGAATGAGCAGTTCTTC
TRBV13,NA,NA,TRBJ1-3,CASSYSINSGNTIYF,TGTGCCAGCAGCTACAGCATAAACTCTGGAAACACCATATATTTT